Shown below are 10 T cell receptor beta chains from a single sample sequenced in a study of blood T cell repertoires in COVID-19. Measured with immunoSEQ multiplex PCR; TCRdb has only the in-frame clones, and not every one. The data show about 220,000 clones, with 84% seen just once and 5.5% to 7.5% held by the top ten. Sequencing was done on a sample of PBMCs or T cells enriched from blood (not recorded which). Every receptor here comes from a woman aged 40 to 55 who had recovered from COVID-19.

The chain links TRBV5-1 to TRBJ1-1, with a possible D match to TRBD1 (6 bases). The CDR3 has 19 amino acids. V lost 1 base and J lost 1, with 23 bases in between. Germline assignment: CDR1 SGHRS and CDR2 YFSETQ. The CDR3 coding sequence is TGCGCCAGCAGCTTGTGGTCTCCCGTGGGGGCGGGGGGGAACACTGAAGCTTTCTTT. It specifies CASSLWSPVGAGGNTEAFF.

J is TRBJ2-3 and V is TRBV2, with D perhaps TRBD1 (7 bases). The V and J ends lost 5 bases and 0 bases respectively, with 12 bases between them. The CDR3 contains 15 residues. Germline CDR1 SNHLY, CDR2 FYNNEI. CDR3 residues: CASSPRGTSTDTQYF. The CDR3 coding sequence is TGTGCCAGCAGTCCCAGGGGGACTAGCACAGATACGCAGTATTTT.

This clone has just one count. This chain links TRBV6-5 with TRBJ1-2; 7 positions agree with TRBD1. The CDR3 covers 13 residues. The V and J ends lost 5 bases and 8 bases, in that order; junction bases with no gene match: 8. Germline V gives CDR1 MNHEY, CDR2 SVGAGI. The CDR3 sequence is CASSPTTGQGYTF. CDR3 DNA sequence: TGTGCCAGCAGTCCAACGACAGGGCAAGGCTACACCTTC.

The chain combines TRBV6-4 with TRBJ1-2; D uncertain. Germline assignment: CDR1 MRHNA and CDR2 SNTAGT. The CDR3 has 14 amino acids. Trimming took off 5 bases at V and 3 bases at J, with 13 bases between the two ends. CDR3 in amino acids: CASSPSPGDYGYTF. CDR3 DNA: TGTGCCAGCAGTCCCTCCCCGGGAGACTATGGCTACACCTTC.

The J gene is TRBJ2-7, the V gene TRBV5-1, with D possibly being TRBD1 (5 bases). The CDR3 is 13 residues long. V lost 0 bases, J lost 7 bases, and 11 bases lay in between. The germline gives CDR1 SGHRS, CDR2 YFSETQ. The CDR3 DNA is TGCGCCAGCAGCTTGGATCAGGGTCGAGAGCAGTACTTC. Translated: CASSLDQGREQYF.

V is TRBV19 and J is TRBJ2-6, with TRBD1 as a possible D gene (6 bases). Between the trimmed V and J ends, which lost 3 bases and 0 bases, there was a span of 9 bases. This CDR3 region has 16 residues. Germline CDR1 is LNHDA and CDR2 is SQIVND (reference sequence). Here the CDR3 reads CASSIGDISGANVLTF. CDR3 sequence (DNA): TGTGCCAGTAGTATCGGGGACATCTCTGGGGCCAACGTCCTGACTTTC. The full variable domain, completed using reference TRBV19 and TRBJ2-6, is DGGITQSPKYLFRKEGQNVTLSCEQNLNHDAMYWYRQDPGQGLRLIYYSQIVNDFQKGDIAEGYSVSREKKESFPLTVTSAQKNPTAFYLCASSIGDISGANVLTFGAGSRLTVL.

The chain is built from TRBV9 and TRBJ2-7; D uncertain. Germline CDR1 is SGDLS and CDR2 is YYNGEE. Trimming pared 0 bases from V and 3 bases from J, leaving 13 bases between. The CDR3 is made up of 15 amino acids. CDR3 bases: TGTGCCAGCAGCGTAGATCTTGGCTCCAGCTACGAGCAGTACTTC. It translates to CASSVDLGSSYEQYF.

This chain connects TRBV7-9 to TRBJ2-2; unclear D gene. The CDR3 length is 16 residues. V dropped 1 base and J dropped 7 bases, with 16 bases sitting between them. The germline V gene encodes CDR1 SEHNR and CDR2 FQNEAQ (reference sequence). CDR3 protein: CASSLVYPEMGGELFF. CDR3 in DNA: TGTGCCAGCAGCTTAGTTTATCCGGAGATGGGCGGGGAGCTGTTTTTT.

This chain links TRBV4-2 with TRBJ1-1, with a tentative D call TRBD1 (5 bases). V shed 6 bases and J shed 4 bases, with 15 bases lying between them. Germline V lookup: CDR1 LGHNA, CDR2 YNFKEQ. The CDR3 covers 14 residues. CDR3 bases: TGTGCCAGCAGTCCCGACAGATTGATCACTGAAGCTTTCTTT. Protein: CASSPDRLITEAFF.

The genes are TRBV7-9 and TRBJ2-1; 7 positions agree with TRBD2. The junction had 10 bases not matched to a gene; V was cut back by 5 bases and J by 3 bases. Germline V CDR1 and CDR2: SEHNR, FQNEAQ (reference sequence). The CDR3 sequence is 16 residues long. The CDR3 sequence: CASSPRGGSRYNEQFF. CDR3 bases: TGTGCCAGCAGCCCGCGGGGCGGGAGCCGCTACAATGAGCAGTTCTTC.